What follows are 27 T cell receptor beta chains derived from one specimen sequenced in a study of T cell clonality in common variable immunodeficiency. Study-wide findings and caveats: In common variable immunodeficiency, TCR beta chains reportedly carried fewer deletions and N-nucleotide insertions.

These receptors lack a known antigen. Using immunoSEQ multiplex PCR, the repertoire was profiled, and TCRdb retains in-frame clones only, with some absent. The data show several thousand clones, none appearing only once, with approximately 13% held by the ten largest. The material sequenced was peripheral blood mononuclear cells. The receptors shown here come from a human donor with common variable immunodeficiency.

This clone was seen repeatedly, ten times or more. The read comes to an end 3 residues before the CDR3 does, leaving the germline J gene to fill in the end. V usage is TRBV20-1 and J usage is TRBJ2-7; 14 nucleotides line up with TRBD2. Germline V gives CDR1 DFQATT, CDR2 SNEGSKA (reference sequence). The CDR3 spans 13 residues. Unmatched junction bases numbered 2, after V lost 6 bases and J lost 4 bases. The part of the CDR3 DNA that was read is TGCAGTGCATGGACTAGCGGGAGGTACGAG. This translates into CSAWTSGRYE. The CDR3 as a whole reads CSAWTSGRYEQYF.

This clone was counted at least ten times. The read ends 3 residues shy of where the CDR3 ends; the end is completed using the germline J gene. The chain joins TRBV5-1 to TRBJ2-7; a possible D gene is TRBD1 (8 bases). The V and J ends lost 4 bases and 5 bases respectively, with 16 bases between them. CDR1 is SGHRS and CDR2 is YFSETQ in the germline V gene. This CDR3 has 14 amino acids. CDR3 sequence reads: CASSPGQGGDEQYF. The DNA read from the CDR3 is TGCGCCAGCAGCCCCGGACAGGGAGGGGACGAG.

In its sample, this clone was seen many times. The DNA ends 3 residues before the CDR3 does, and the rest of the CDR3 is filled in from the germline J gene. The V gene is TRBV6-2 or TRBV6-3, the J gene TRBJ1-3; TRBD1 aligns across 9 bases. The length of the CDR3 is 16 residues. V gave up 4 bases and J gave up 5 bases; unmatched junction bases: 9. The germline V gene encodes CDR1 MNHEY and CDR2 SVGEGT. The sequenced CDR3 bases are TGTGCCAGCAGTTCCCTCCGGGACAGGGACAGAAACACC. It codes for CASSSLRDRDRNT. The whole CDR3 sequence is CASSSLRDRDRNTIYF.

This clone was recorded a few times. The read finishes 3 residues shy of the CDR3 end, and the germline J gene is used to complete it. The chain couples TRBV7-6 to TRBJ2-1; the D is unclear. Trimming removed 2 bases from V and 2 bases from J, with 7 bases in between. The CDR3 is 14 amino acids. CDR1 and CDR2 (germline): SGHVS, FNYEAQ. CDR3 bases read: TGTGCCAGCAGCTTATCCGCGACCTACAATGAG. It translates to CASSLSATYNE. The whole CDR3 region reads CASSLSATYNEQFF.

This clone showed up just a few times. The sequenced fragment ends 3 residues before the CDR3 boundary, so the rest is inferred from the germline J gene. The chain employs TRBV7-2 and TRBJ1-1, with D possibly matching TRBD1 (5 bases). The V end was cut by 5 bases, the J end by 5 bases, with 15 bases between. The CDR3 contains 14 residues. Germline V gene sequence: CDR1 SGHTA, CDR2 FQGNSA. The CDR3 is CASSPNRGQTEAFF. Incomplete CDR3 DNA: TGTGCCAGCAGCCCCAATAGGGGTCAGACTGAA.

In this sample, this clone turned up a few times. The read terminates 3 residues before the CDR3 end, so the remaining end is supplied by the germline J gene. V gene TRBV18 combines with J gene TRBJ2-2; possible D gene TRBD2, 5 bases. Germline V gives CDR1 KGHSH, CDR2 LQKENI. The CDR3 extends over 15 amino acids. Between the trimmed V and J ends, which lost 3 bases and 3 bases, there was a span of 11 bases. CDR3: CASSPRGADTGELFF. The sequenced CDR3 bases are TGTGCCAGCTCACCTCGGGGAGCGGACACCGGGGAG.

Sample share makes this clone large. Read data end 3 residues before the CDR3 end; the end is taken from the germline J gene. The chain couples TRBV19 to TRBJ2-1; possible D gene TRBD2, 5 bases. Deletions cut 7 bases from V and 8 bases from J, with 24 bases between. CDR3 length: 16 amino acids. Per germline, CDR1 LNHDA and CDR2 SQIVND (reference sequence). The CDR3: CASKPAAAASHDEQFF. Partial CDR3 DNA: TGTGCCAGTAAGCCGGCGGCAGCGGCAAGTCATGATGAG.

This clone came up many times. The CDR3 end falls 3 residues outside the read, so it is completed with the germline J gene. The chain uses TRBV14 and TRBJ2-2, with D maybe TRBD2 (6 bases). This CDR3 contains 15 residues. Germline V gene lookup returns CDR1 SGHDN and CDR2 FVKESK. V lost 1 base and J lost 6, with 12 bases in between. CDR3 protein: CASSQVGGVAGELFF. The CDR3 DNA, read in part, is TGTGCCAGCAGCCAAGTGGGGGGTGTCGCCGGGGAG.

In the case of this clone: Read data end 3 residues before the CDR3 end; the end is taken from the germline J gene. V gene TRBV7-9 combines with J gene TRBJ2-1; D might be TRBD1 (5 bases). Germline V gene sequence: CDR1 SEHNR, CDR2 FQNEAQ (reference sequence). This CDR3 has 14 amino acids. V lost 10 bases to trimming and J lost 0 bases, with 13 bases between them. The DNA read from the CDR3 is TGTGCCACCCAGACAGCTATCTCCTACAATGAG. Its translation is CATQTAISYNE. The full CDR3 protein reads CATQTAISYNEQFF. Full variable domain (outside the CDR3, taken from reference TRBV7-9 and TRBJ2-1): DTGVSQNPRHKITKRGQNVTFRCDPISEHNRLYWYRQTLGQGPEFLTYFQNEAQLEKSRLLSDRFSAERPKGSFSTLEIQRTEQGDSAMYLCATQTAISYNEQFFGPGTRLTVL.

This clone was counted at least ten times. CDR3: CASSENSGRAIGELFF. Incomplete CDR3 DNA: TGTGCCAGCAGTGAAAATAGCGGGAGGGCCATCGGGGAG. The chain carries TRBV6-1 and TRBJ2-2, with 11 bases identical to TRBD2. The missing CDR3 end, 3 residues past where the read stops, is filled in from the germline J gene. V was clipped by 2 bases and J by 7 bases; unmatched bases: 6. CDR3 length: 16 amino acids. Germline CDR1 MNHNS, CDR2 SASEGT.

Regarding this clone: The missing CDR3 end, 3 residues past where the read stops, is filled in from the germline J gene. Other DNA sequences in the same sample also yield this CDR3. The J gene is TRBJ1-4, the V gene TRBV7-8, with 7 bases lining up with TRBD1. This CDR3 comprises 15 residues. V was clipped by 6 bases and J by 0 bases; unmatched bases: 4. Germline assignment: CDR1 SGHVS and CDR2 FQNEAQ. CDR3 sequence reads: CASSRDRATNEKLFF. Partial CDR3 DNA: TGTGCCAGCAGTCGGGACAGAGCAACTAATGAAAAA. Based on the CDR3 plus reference TRBV7-8 and TRBJ1-4, the full variable domain is GAGVSQSPRYKVAKRGQDVALRCDPISGHVSLFWYQQALGQGPEFLTYFQNEAQLDKSGLPSDRFFAERPEGSVSTLKIQRTQQEDSAVYLCASSRDRATNEKLFFGSGTQLSVL.

At least ten counts were recorded for this clone. Read coverage stops 3 residues before the CDR3 terminus; the germline J gene supplies the remainder. V is TRBV5-6 and J is TRBJ2-7; D might be TRBD1 (5 bases). The CDR3 loop spans 14 amino acids. Trimming took off 6 bases at V and 0 bases at J, with 13 bases between the two ends. The germline V gene encodes CDR1 SGHDT and CDR2 YYEEEE. The CDR3 spells CASTGEQDSYEQYF. The covered CDR3 bases are TGTGCCAGCACCGGAGAACAGGACTCCTACGAG. Filled out from reference TRBV5-6 and TRBJ2-7, the complete variable domain reads DAGVTQSPTHLIKTRGQQVTLRCSPKSGHDTVSWYQQALGQGPQFIFQYYEEEERQRGNFPDRFSGHQFPNYSSELNVNALLLGDSALYLCASTGEQDSYEQYFGPGTRLTVT.

This clone showed up just a few times. The CDR3 is cut off 3 residues early in the read; its end comes from the germline J gene. V usage is TRBV19 and J usage is TRBJ2-1, with 11 bases matching TRBD2. Germline V gene sequence: CDR1 LNHDA, CDR2 SQIVND (reference sequence). V lost 4 bases to trimming and J lost 9 bases; unmatched junction nucleotides: 8. The CDR3 covers 15 residues. The CDR3 DNA, read in part, is TGTGCCAGTAGTACCTTAGCGGGAGGGCCGGGTGAG. Residues: CASSTLAGGPGE. The whole CDR3 reads CASSTLAGGPGEQFF.

In this sample, this clone turned up a few times. CDR3 DNA (partial): TGTGCCAGCAGCACTATCGGACTGATCTACGAG. Translated: CASSTIGLIYE. The whole CDR3 protein is CASSTIGLIYEQYF. The chain recombines TRBV7-2 with TRBJ2-7; tentatively, D is TRBD2 (5 bases). The read is 3 residues too short to cover the CDR3 end, so that end is filled in from the germline J gene. V was pared by 5 bases and J by 3 bases, with 14 bases between. The CDR3 has 14 residues. Germline CDR1 reads SGHTA; CDR2 reads FQGNSA.

About this clone: The read finishes 3 residues shy of the CDR3 end, and the germline J gene is used to complete it. The rearrangement joins TRBV5-8 to TRBJ2-7, with 8 bases lining up with TRBD1. V shed 6 bases and J 6 bases; nucleotides not matched to a gene: 14. The CDR3 loop spans 15 amino acids. Germline CDR1 reads SGHTS; CDR2 reads YDEGEE. CDR3 DNA, as far as it was read: TGTGCCAGCAAACCCGGGACAGGTTATTTTCGCGAG. The encoded protein is CASKPGTGYFRE. The whole CDR3 sequence is CASKPGTGYFREQYF.

By frequency in the sample, this clone is large. Read coverage stops 3 residues before the CDR3 terminus; the germline J gene supplies the remainder. The chain carries TRBV12-3 or TRBV12-4 and TRBJ2-5, with D perhaps TRBD2 (6 bases). This CDR3 is 16 amino acids long. The germline V and J ends were trimmed by 5 bases and 2 bases, with 18 bases remaining between them. The CDR3 region is CASSPHLGLLQETQYF. The CDR3 bases that were read are TGTGCCAGCAGTCCCCACCTGGGACTCTTACAAGAGACC.

In the case of this clone: The read terminates 3 residues before the CDR3 end, so the remaining end is supplied by the germline J gene. The rearrangement joins TRBV11-3 to TRBJ2-7, with 14 bases identical to TRBD2. With V trimmed by 3 bases and J by 6 bases, 4 bases remained unmatched. The CDR3 runs to 15 residues. Germline V gene sequence: CDR1 SGHNT, CDR2 YENEEA. CDR3 DNA (partial): TGTGCCAGCAGCTTCGGGACTAGCGGGAGACCCGAG. Protein product: CASSFGTSGRPE. In full, the CDR3 is CASSFGTSGRPEQYF.

This clone came up a few times. The CDR3 end falls 3 residues outside the read, so it is completed with the germline J gene. The same CDR3 can be traced to other DNA sequences in this sample. The chain combines TRBV18 with TRBJ1-1; D gene uncertain. The germline V gene has CDR1 KGHSH and CDR2 LQKENI. The CDR3 totals 14 residues. Deletions cut 5 bases from V and 5 bases from J, with 15 bases between. The covered CDR3 bases are TGTGCCAGCTCATCCGAGGGTAAGGCGACTGAA. It codes for CASSSEGKATE. Given in full, the CDR3 is CASSSEGKATEAFF. Drawing the rest from reference TRBV18 and TRBJ1-1, the complete variable domain is NAGVMQNPRHLVRRRGQEARLRCSPMKGHSHVYWYRQLPEEGLKFMVYLQKENIIDESGMPKERFSAEFPKEGPSILRIQQVVRGDSAAYFCASSSEGKATEAFFGQGTRLTVV.

Many counts were recorded for this clone. The read terminates 3 residues before the CDR3 end, so the remaining end is supplied by the germline J gene. The chain joins TRBV7-9 to TRBJ2-1, with 7 nucleotides matching TRBD1. The germline V gene encodes CDR1 SEHNR and CDR2 FQNEAQ (reference sequence). Trimming at V came to 5 bases and at J to 5 bases, leaving 6 bases not matched to a gene. The CDR3 sequence is 14 residues long. The covered CDR3 bases are TGTGCCAGCAGCCTACAGGGGAGCCACAATGAG. It is translated as CASSLQGSHNE. The full CDR3 protein is CASSLQGSHNEQFF.

As to this clone: The sequence runs out 3 residues before the end of the CDR3; the remainder is reconstructed from the germline J gene. The chain carries TRBV11-1 and TRBJ2-7; 8 bases align to TRBD1. V shed 3 bases and J 0 bases; nucleotides not matched to a gene: 4. Germline V gene lookup returns CDR1 SGHAT and CDR2 FQDESV (reference sequence). There are 15 residues in the CDR3. Partial CDR3 DNA: TGTGCCAGCAGCTTCAGTGGACAGGGCTCCTACGAG. It encodes CASSFSGQGSYE. The whole CDR3 protein is CASSFSGQGSYEQYF. Drawing the rest from reference TRBV11-1 and TRBJ2-7, the complete variable domain is EAEVAQSPRYKITEKSQAVAFWCDPISGHATLYWYRQILGQGPELLVQFQDESVVDDSQLPKDRFSAERLKGVDSTLKIQPAELGDSAMYLCASSFSGQGSYEQYFGPGTRLTVT.

This clone came up a few times. The read falls 3 residues short of the CDR3 end, and the missing part is taken from the germline J gene. The chain carries TRBV2 and TRBJ2-2, with D hard to call. Trimming took off 3 bases at V and 4 bases at J, with 9 bases between the two ends. The germline V gene has CDR1 SNHLY and CDR2 FYNNEI. The CDR3 has 14 residues. CDR3 DNA, as far as it was read: TGTGCCAGCAGTGACAGGTCGATCACCGGGGAG. Its translation: CASSDRSITGE. Given in full, the CDR3 is CASSDRSITGELFF. The variable domain in full, with the rest retrieved from reference TRBV2 and TRBJ2-2, is EPEVTQTPSHQVTQMGQEVILRCVPISNHLYFYWYRQILGQKVEFLVSFYNNEISEKSEIFDDQFSVERPDGSNFTLKIRSTKLEDSAMYFCASSDRSITGELFFGEGSRLTVL.

In its sample, this clone was seen many times. With the read ending 3 residues before the CDR3 end, the germline J gene is used to fill in that end. The genes are TRBV19 and TRBJ2-3, with 7 nucleotides matching TRBD2. Germline V CDR1 and CDR2: LNHDA, SQIVND (reference sequence). CDR3 length equals 14 residues. The V segment lost 3 bases and the J segment 2 bases; nucleotides outside the gene matches: 2. CDR3 loop: CASSISGTTDTQYF. The part of the CDR3 DNA that was read is TGTGCCAGTAGTATCAGCGGGACCACAGATACG.

For this clone: The DNA ends 3 residues before the CDR3 does, and the rest of the CDR3 is filled in from the germline J gene. V gene TRBV20-1 combines with J gene TRBJ2-7; 15 positions agree with TRBD2. Trimming removed 7 bases from V and 3 bases from J; junction bases left unmatched: 10. Per germline, CDR1 DFQATT and CDR2 SNEGSKA (reference sequence). This CDR3 comprises 16 residues. CDR3 amino acids: CSVPGLAGGGVYEQYF. CDR3 DNA, as far as it was read: TGCAGTGTTCCGGGACTAGCGGGGGGCGGGGTCTACGAG.

In its sample, this clone was seen many times. The sequenced fragment ends 3 residues before the CDR3 boundary, so the rest is inferred from the germline J gene. The rearrangement uses TRBV18 and TRBJ2-1; D gene unclear. The CDR3 consists of 15 residues. Germline values: CDR1 KGHSH, CDR2 LQKENI. V was cut by 0 bases and J by 0 bases, with 6 bases left in between. CDR3 sequence reads: CASSPPSSSYNEQFF. CDR3 DNA (partial): TGTGCCAGCTCACCACCGAGTAGCTCCTACAATGAG.

Relative to its sample, this clone is medium-sized. The sequenced fragment ends 3 residues before the CDR3 boundary, so the rest is inferred from the germline J gene. This chain joins TRBV18 and TRBJ2-1; D might be TRBD1 or TRBD2, each matching 5 bases. The CDR3 is 15 residues long. CDR1 and CDR2 from the germline V gene are KGHSH and LQKENI. Trimming shortened V by 2 bases and J by 3 bases, and 11 bases separated the two germline ends. The CDR3 bases that were read are TGTGCCAGCTCACCAGGGGCGGAGGTCTACAATGAG. It codes for CASSPGAEVYNE. The entire CDR3 protein is CASSPGAEVYNEQFF.

This clone was counted ten times or more. The read is 3 residues too short to cover the CDR3 end, so that end is filled in from the germline J gene. The chain employs TRBV2 and TRBJ1-2; 8 nucleotides match TRBD1. Per the germline V gene, CDR1 is SNHLY and CDR2 is FYNNEI. Unmatched junction bases numbered 7, after V lost 6 bases and J lost 1 base. The CDR3 sequence is 15 residues long. The covered CDR3 bases are TGTGCCAGCAGCGAGTGGACAGGGCGTAACTATGGC. Translated, it gives CASSEWTGRNYG. The complete CDR3 protein is CASSEWTGRNYGYTF.

This clone showed up just a few times. Coverage ceases 3 residues before the CDR3 finishes, and the germline J gene fills in the end. This chain joins TRBV29-1 and TRBJ1-4, with 8 bases lining up with TRBD1. The junction had 11 bases not matched to a gene; V was cut back by 7 bases and J by 7 bases. CDR3 length equals 14 residues. Germline V CDR1 and CDR2: SQVTM, ANQGSEA. The DNA read from the CDR3 is TGCAGCGCCTCCCCAGGGGGCGGCTCTGAAAAA. This translates into CSASPGGGSEK. The CDR3 in its entirety is CSASPGGGSEKLFF.